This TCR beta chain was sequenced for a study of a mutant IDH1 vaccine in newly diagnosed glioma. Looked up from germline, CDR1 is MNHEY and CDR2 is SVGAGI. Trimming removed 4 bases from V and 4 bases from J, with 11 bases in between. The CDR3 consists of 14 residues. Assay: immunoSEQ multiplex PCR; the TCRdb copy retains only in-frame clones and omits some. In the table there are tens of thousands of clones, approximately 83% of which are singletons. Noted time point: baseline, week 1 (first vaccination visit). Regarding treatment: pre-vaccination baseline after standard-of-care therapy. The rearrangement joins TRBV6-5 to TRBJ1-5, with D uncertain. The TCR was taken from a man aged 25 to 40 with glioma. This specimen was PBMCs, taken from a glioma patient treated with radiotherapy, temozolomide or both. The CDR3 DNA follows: TGTGCCAGCAGTTCGAGGGTGGGGAATCAGCCCCAGCATTTT. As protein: CASSSRVGNQPQHF.